This entry lists 18 T cell receptor beta chains sequenced from one sample in a study of somatic mutations in cytotoxic T cells in rheumatoid arthritis. Measured with immunoSEQ multiplex PCR; TCRdb has only the in-frame clones, and not every one. The sample lists fewer than 20,000 clones, 70% to 75% occurring once. Material: CD8+ T cells sorted from blood. All receptors come from a woman aged 60-75 years in good health.

The chain couples TRBV7-8 to TRBJ1-1, with 7 bases identical to TRBD1. With V trimmed by 2 bases and J by 2 bases, 8 bases remained unmatched. This CDR3 contains 16 residues. Germline V gene sequence: CDR1 SGHVS, CDR2 FQNEAQ. In DNA, the CDR3 is TGTGCCAGCAGCTTAAGTAGACAGGGCGGTAACACTGAAGCTTTCTTT. Its translation is CASSLSRQGGNTEAFF.

This clone was recorded a few times. Distinct nucleotide sequences in the sample also encode this CDR3. The chain employs TRBV9 and TRBJ1-1; the D gene is possibly TRBD1 (6 bases). From germline, CDR1 is SGDLS and CDR2 YYNGEE. This CDR3 has 14 residues. V lost 3 bases to trimming and J lost 1 base, with 10 bases between them. CDR3 protein: CASSAQQGNTEAFF. The CDR3 nucleotides read TGTGCCAGCAGCGCCCAACAGGGGAACACTGAAGCTTTCTTT.

The V gene is TRBV6-5, the J gene TRBJ1-3; 7 bases match TRBD1. This CDR3 is 14 amino acids long. Losses at the gene ends were 6 bases for V and 0 bases for J; bases not matched to a gene: 2. Germline values: CDR1 MNHEY, CDR2 SVGAGI. The chain's CDR3 is CASRQGSSGNTIYF. The CDR3 DNA follows: TGTGCCAGCAGACAGGGGTCCTCTGGAAACACCATATATTTT.

CDR3 loop: CASSPSGTGGNEQYF. CDR3 DNA: TGTGCCAGCAGCCCCTCCGGGACAGGGGGCAACGAGCAGTACTTC. The chain joins TRBV9 to TRBJ2-7, with 12 bases matching TRBD1. This CDR3 has 15 amino acids. CDR1 and CDR2 (germline): SGDLS, YYNGEE. V lost 4 bases, J lost 5 bases, and 7 bases stayed unmatched. The full variable domain, rest sourced from reference TRBV9 and TRBJ2-7, is DSGVTQTPKHLITATGQRVTLRCSPRSGDLSVYWYQQSLDQGLQFLIQYYNGEERAKGNILERFSAQQFPDLHSELNLSSLELGDSALYFCASSPSGTGGNEQYFGPGTRLTVT.

The chain uses TRBV2 and TRBJ1-1; D remains unclear. Deletions cut 6 bases from V and 0 bases from J, with 8 bases between. The length of the CDR3 is 13 residues. Germline-derived CDR1 and CDR2 are SNHLY and FYNNEI. In DNA form, the CDR3 reads TGTGCCAGCAGCGGCACGGTGAACACTGAAGCTTTCTTT. Amino acid sequence: CASSGTVNTEAFF. The full variable domain, rest sourced from reference TRBV2 and TRBJ1-1, is EPEVTQTPSHQVTQMGQEVILRCVPISNHLYFYWYRQILGQKVEFLVSFYNNEISEKSEIFDDQFSVERPDGSNFTLKIRSTKLEDSAMYFCASSGTVNTEAFFGQGTRLTVV.

The chain joins TRBV6-1 to TRBJ2-7, with 7 bases lining up with TRBD2. Unmatched junction bases numbered 12, after V lost 1 base and J lost 0 bases. This CDR3 region has 18 residues. Looked up from germline, CDR1 is MNHNS and CDR2 is SASEGT. DNA for the CDR3: TGTGCCAGCAGTGAAGAGGGGCTAGCGGCAGTTAGCTCCTACGAGCAGTACTTC. Encoded protein: CASSEEGLAAVSSYEQYF.

This sequence joins TRBV6-4 and TRBJ2-5; TRBD2 aligns across 8 bases. V gave up 4 bases and J gave up 4 bases; unmatched junction bases: 11. Germline V lookup: CDR1 MRHNA, CDR2 SNTAGT. CDR3 size: 16 residues. CDR3 amino acids: CASSASGGRGGETQYF. CDR3 coding DNA: TGTGCCAGCAGTGCGAGCGGGGGACGAGGGGGAGAGACCCAGTACTTC.

The CDR3 region is CASSQPSGGAGYQETQYF. The DNA for the CDR3 is TGTGCCAGCAGCCAACCTAGCGGGGGGGCTGGGTACCAAGAGACCCAGTACTTC. The chain uses TRBV9 and TRBJ2-5; the match to TRBD2 covers 12 bases. Per the germline V gene, CDR1 is SGDLS and CDR2 is YYNGEE. The CDR3 runs 18 residues. V shed 4 bases, J shed 0 bases, and the junction held 10 bases outside the gene matches.

This clone is a singleton in its sample. The rearrangement uses TRBV29-1 and TRBJ1-2, with 7 bases aligning to TRBD1. Germline values: CDR1 SQVTM, CDR2 ANQGSEA. The V and J ends lost 1 base and 5 bases, in that order; junction bases with no gene match: 10. The CDR3 runs 15 residues. The CDR3 here is CSVEVRRGQNYGYTF. Here the CDR3 DNA reads TGCAGCGTTGAAGTTCGGCGGGGACAGAATTATGGCTACACCTTC.

The rearrangement links TRBV29-1 to TRBJ1-1; 7 nucleotides agree with TRBD1. The junction had 3 bases not matched to a gene; V was cut back by 0 bases and J by 2 bases. The CDR3 length is 14 residues. Germline lookup yields CDR1 SQVTM and CDR2 ANQGSEA. The DNA for the CDR3 is TGCAGCGTTGAAGAGGACAGGAGTAACACTGAAGCTTTCTTT. Translation: CSVEEDRSNTEAFF. The variable domain in full, with the rest retrieved from reference TRBV29-1 and TRBJ1-1, is SAVISQKPSRDICQRGTSLTIQCQVDSQVTMMFWYRQQPGQSLTLIATANQGSEATYESGFVIDKFPISRPNLTFSTLTVSNMSPEDSSIYLCSVEEDRSNTEAFFGQGTRLTVV.

This clone has only a few counts. The rearrangement uses TRBV30 and TRBJ1-1, with D perhaps TRBD1 (5 bases). The ends were cut back, 5 bases at V and 0 bases at J, with 10 bases in the middle. CDR1 GTSNPN and CDR2 SVGIG come from the germline V gene (reference sequence). CDR3 length: 13 residues. This CDR3 is CAWDPGLNTEAFF. The CDR3 coding sequence is TGTGCCTGGGACCCAGGGTTGAACACTGAAGCTTTCTTT.

The chain combines TRBV19 with TRBJ1-1, with a weak D call TRBD1 (5 bases). Per the germline V gene, CDR1 is LNHDA and CDR2 is SQIVND (reference sequence). The CDR3 sequence is 13 residues long. The germline V and J ends were trimmed by 7 bases and 2 bases, with 11 bases remaining between them. CDR3: CASTGDVNTEAFF. For the CDR3, the DNA is TGTGCCAGTACCGGGGACGTCAACACTGAAGCTTTCTTT.

The J gene is TRBJ2-6, the V gene TRBV6-6; D is uncertain. Germline V gene lookup returns CDR1 MNHNY and CDR2 SVGAGI (reference sequence). This CDR3 is 12 amino acids long. The germline V and J ends were trimmed by 3 bases and 6 bases, with 3 bases remaining between them. In nucleotides, the CDR3 is TGTGCCAGCAGTTATTTGGCCAACGTCCTGACTTTC. Translated, it gives CASSYLANVLTF.

This chain links TRBV6-1 with TRBJ2-1, with D maybe TRBD2 (6 bases). The CDR3 totals 15 residues. The V gene lost 3 bases and the J gene lost 8 bases, with 17 bases spanning the gap. Germline assignment: CDR1 MNHNS and CDR2 SASEGT. The DNA for the CDR3 is TGTGCCAGCAGTGACTCACTAGCCCTTGATGATGAGCAGTTCTTC. Translated, it gives CASSDSLALDDEQFF.

This chain joins TRBV6-1 and TRBJ2-1; D might be TRBD2 (7 bases). Trimming stripped 6 bases from V and 1 base from J, with 13 bases between. The germline CDR1 and CDR2 sequences are MNHNS and SASEGT. The CDR3 loop spans 15 amino acids. CDR3 protein: CASSPGEGSYNEQFF. CDR3 coding DNA: TGTGCCAGCAGCCCAGGGGAGGGGTCCTACAATGAGCAGTTCTTC.

This clone was detected a few times. The chain is built from TRBV6-1 and TRBJ2-1, with D maybe TRBD2 (6 bases). CDR1 and CDR2 (germline): MNHNS, SASEGT. Between the trimmed V and J ends, which lost 3 bases and 6 bases, there was a span of 18 bases. The CDR3 is 16 amino acids. The CDR3 nucleotides are TGTGCCAGCAGTGAGACGGAGGGGCTAGCGAGCAATGAGCAGTTCTTC. This encodes CASSETEGLASNEQFF.

This chain connects TRBV27 to TRBJ2-1; TRBD2 matches at 8 bases. V lost 5 bases and J lost 10; bases outside the gene matches: 7. This CDR3 has 13 amino acids. Per the germline V gene, CDR1 is MNHEY and CDR2 is SMNVEV (reference sequence). CDR3 residues: CASSPREVEEQFF. CDR3 DNA sequence: TGTGCCAGCAGTCCGCGGGAGGTGGAGGAGCAGTTCTTC.

CDR3 in DNA: TGTGCCAGCAGTTTGAGACTAGCGGGAGTGTCAGATACGCAGTATTTT. Its protein product is CASSLRLAGVSDTQYF. The genes are TRBV28 and TRBJ2-3; 12 nucleotides align to TRBD2. CDR1 is MDHEN, CDR2 SYDVKM, per germline. CDR3 length equals 16 residues. V trimming: 3 bases; J trimming: 4 bases; junction bases outside the gene matches: 5. The entire variable domain, with the rest obtained from reference TRBV28 and TRBJ2-3, is as follows: DVKVTQSSRYLVKRTGEKVFLECVQDMDHENMFWYRQDPGLGLRLIYFSYDVKMKEKGDIPEGYSVSREKKERFSLILESASTNQTSMYLCASSLRLAGVSDTQYFGPGTRLTVL.